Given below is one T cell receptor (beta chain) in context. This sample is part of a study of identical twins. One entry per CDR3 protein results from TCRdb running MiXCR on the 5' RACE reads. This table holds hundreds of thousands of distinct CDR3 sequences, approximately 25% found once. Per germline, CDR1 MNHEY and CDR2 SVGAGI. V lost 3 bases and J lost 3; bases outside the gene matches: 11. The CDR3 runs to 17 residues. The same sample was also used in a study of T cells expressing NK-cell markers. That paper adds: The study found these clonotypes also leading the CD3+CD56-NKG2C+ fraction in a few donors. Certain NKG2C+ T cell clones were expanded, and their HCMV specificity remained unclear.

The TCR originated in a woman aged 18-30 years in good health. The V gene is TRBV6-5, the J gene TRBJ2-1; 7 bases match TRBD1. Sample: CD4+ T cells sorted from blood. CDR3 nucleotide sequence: TGTGCCAGCAGTTATCGACCAAACAGGGGATACTACAATGAGCAGTTCTTC. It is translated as CASSYRPNRGYYNEQFF.